These 7 T cell receptor beta chains originate from one sample sequenced in a study of OX40 agonist ivuxolimab in advanced cancers. Data came from immunoSEQ multiplex PCR; TCRdb stores just in-frame clones and leaves some out. The sample includes fewer than 70,000 clones, about 85% seen only once; the top ten take around 2.7%. This specimen consisted of CD4+ or CD8+ T cells sorted from blood, obtained in a trial of the OX40 agonist ivuxolimab. The receptor set was obtained from an adult with an advanced solid tumor such as melanoma, head and neck, liver or kidney cancer.

The chain recombines TRBV5-1 with TRBJ2-5; 10 bases match TRBD1. V shed 6 bases, J shed 3 bases, and the junction held 5 bases outside the gene matches. This CDR3 spans 14 amino acids. Germline-derived CDR1 and CDR2 are SGHRS and YFSETQ. The chain's CDR3 is CASTPGTGEETQYF. The CDR3, as DNA: TGCGCCAGCACCCCCGGGACAGGGGAAGAGACCCAGTACTTC.

The chain combines TRBV18 with TRBJ1-1, with D possibly being TRBD1 (6 bases). The CDR3 has 13 residues. V lost 4 bases, J lost 4 bases, and 10 bases lay in between. CDR1 KGHSH and CDR2 LQKENI come from the germline V gene. DNA for the CDR3: TGTGCCAGCTCACAGGGGGACGGCACTGAAGCTTTCTTT. Amino acids: CASSQGDGTEAFF.

By share, this clone ranks as medium-sized. V is TRBV6-6 and J is TRBJ1-1; possible D gene TRBD1, 5 bases. Germline lookup yields CDR1 MNHNY and CDR2 SVGAGI (reference sequence). The ends were cut back, 5 bases at V and 1 base at J, with 11 bases in the middle. CDR3 length: 14 amino acids. The CDR3 reads CASSNIDRNTEAFF. CDR3 nucleotide sequence: TGTGCCAGCAGTAATATAGACAGGAACACTGAAGCTTTCTTT.

V usage is TRBV7-3 and J usage is TRBJ2-1, with 7 bases that match TRBD2. CDR1 and CDR2 (germline): SGHTA, FQGTGA. This CDR3 has 17 amino acids. Losses at the gene ends were 1 base for V and 2 bases for J; bases not matched to a gene: 8. Here the CDR3 reads CASSLRGAGAPYNEQFF. CDR3 bases: TGTGCCAGCAGCTTAAGGGGTGCGGGAGCCCCCTACAATGAGCAGTTCTTC.

The chain couples TRBV21-1 to TRBJ1-5. TRBV21-1 is a recognized pseudogene. This CDR3 comprises 15 residues. The CDR3 nucleotides read TGTGCCAGCAGCAAAGAGTCTGGGCTAGATCAGCCCCAGCATTTT. Translation gives CASSKESGLDQPQHF.

V gene TRBV4-1 combines with J gene TRBJ2-5, with TRBD1 matching over 8 bases. The length of the CDR3 is 16 residues. Germline CDR1 reads MGHRA; CDR2 reads YSYEKL. V dropped 2 bases and J dropped 5; count of bases not matched to a gene: 10. The CDR3 sequence: CASSQPVTGVGETQYF. The CDR3 coding sequence is TGCGCCAGCAGCCAACCCGTGACAGGGGTAGGGGAGACCCAGTACTTC.

The rearrangement links TRBV7-6 to TRBJ1-4; 7 bases are a match to TRBD1. CDR1 is SGHVS, CDR2 FNYEAQ, per germline. This CDR3 comprises 15 residues. V lost 1 base to trimming and J lost 5 bases; unmatched junction nucleotides: 4. This chain's CDR3 is CASSLGQGGNEKLFF. DNA of the CDR3: TGTGCCAGCAGCTTAGGACAGGGCGGCAATGAAAAACTGTTTTTT.